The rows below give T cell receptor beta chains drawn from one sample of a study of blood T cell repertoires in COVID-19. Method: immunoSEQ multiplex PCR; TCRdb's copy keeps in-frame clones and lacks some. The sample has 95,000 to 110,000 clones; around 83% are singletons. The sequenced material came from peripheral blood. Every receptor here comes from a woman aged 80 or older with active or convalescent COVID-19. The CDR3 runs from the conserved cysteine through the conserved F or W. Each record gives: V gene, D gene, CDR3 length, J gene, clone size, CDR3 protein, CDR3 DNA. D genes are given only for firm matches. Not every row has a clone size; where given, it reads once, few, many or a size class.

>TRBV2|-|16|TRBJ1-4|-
CASSDPIGQGNEKLFF
TGTGCCAGCAGTGACCCTATAGGGCAGGGTAATGAAAAACTGTTTTTT
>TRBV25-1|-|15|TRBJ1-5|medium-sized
CASSEQGYSNQPQHF
TGTGCCAGCAGTGAACAGGGTTATAGCAATCAGCCCCAGCATTTT
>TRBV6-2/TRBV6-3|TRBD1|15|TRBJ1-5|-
CASSPGTGGGQPQHF
TGTGCCAGCAGTCCCGGGACAGGGGGAGGTCAGCCCCAGCATTTT
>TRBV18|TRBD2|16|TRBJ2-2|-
CASSAASGSWTGELFF
TGTGCCAGCTCAGCCGCTAGCGGGAGTTGGACCGGGGAGCTGTTTTTT
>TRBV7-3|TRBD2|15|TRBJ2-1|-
CASSPRSGGANEQFF
TGTGCCAGCAGCCCGCGCAGCGGGGGGGCCAATGAGCAGTTCTTC
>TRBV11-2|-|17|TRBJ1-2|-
CASSLATGYFSNYGYTF
TGTGCCAGCAGCTTAGCTACAGGGTACTTTTCGAACTATGGCTACACCTTC
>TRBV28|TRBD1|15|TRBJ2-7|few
CASCTTTGGSYEQYF
TGTGCCAGTTGTACTACTACAGGGGGCTCGTACGAGCAGTACTTC
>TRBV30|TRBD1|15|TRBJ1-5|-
CAWSRTTGYNQPQHF
TGTGCCTGGAGCAGAACGACAGGGTACAATCAGCCCCAGCATTTT
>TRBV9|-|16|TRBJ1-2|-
CASSPSPRQNTYGYTF
TGTGCCAGCAGCCCTTCGCCGAGACAGAACACCTATGGCTACACCTTC
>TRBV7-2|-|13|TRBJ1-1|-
CASSAQQRVEAFF
TGTGCCAGCAGCGCACAACAGAGGGTCGAAGCTTTCTTT
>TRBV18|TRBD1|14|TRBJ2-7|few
CASSPPTGFYEQYF
TGTGCCAGCTCACCACCGACAGGGTTCTACGAGCAGTACTTC